The 21 T cell receptor beta chains below come from one sample, sequenced in a study of early T cells in non-severe SARS-CoV-2 infection. MiXCR was run by TCRdb on the 5' RACE reads, yielding one entry per CDR3 protein. The sample shows around 60,000 distinct CDR3 sequences, around 14% of them seen only once. What was sequenced was whole blood. The receptors shown here come from an adult who was a healthcare worker with PCR-confirmed SARS-CoV-2 infection or an uninfected control (not recorded which).

This clonotype was picked up many times. The chain combines TRBV10-3 with TRBJ1-6; 10 bases are a match to TRBD1. V lost 2 bases, J lost 0 bases, and 13 bases stayed unmatched. The CDR3 loop spans 21 amino acids. The germline CDR1 and CDR2 sequences are ENHRY and SYGVKD. CDR3 bases: TGTGCCATCAGTGAGGAGGGACAGGGGATAACACAGGCCTCCTATAATTCACCCCTCCACTTT. Translated, it gives CAISEEGQGITQASYNSPLHF.

The CDR3 region has the DNA TGTGCCAGCAGCTTAAGGGACAGAGACACAGATACGCAGTATTTT. Residues: CASSLRDRDTDTQYF. V gene TRBV7-9 combines with J gene TRBJ2-3; 7 positions match TRBD1. J lost 2 bases, V lost 2 bases, and 4 bases had no gene match. CDR1 SEHNR and CDR2 FQNEAQ come from the germline V gene (reference sequence). This CDR3 spans 15 amino acids.

The V and J genes are TRBV12-3 or TRBV12-4 and TRBJ1-1, with D possibly TRBD1 on 6 matching bases. This CDR3 is built from 12 residues. V lost 3 bases and J lost 5, with 7 bases in between. Here the CDR3 reads CASSFGQTEAFF. The CDR3 DNA follows: TGTGCCAGCAGTTTTGGACAGACTGAAGCTTTCTTT.

This clonotype was seen at least ten times. The chain carries TRBV6-2 or TRBV6-3 and TRBJ2-1, with D perhaps matching TRBD2 (5 bases). The CDR3 runs to 14 residues. V was pared by 5 bases and J by 2 bases, with 10 bases between. The germline V gene encodes CDR1 MNHEY and CDR2 SVGEGT. The DNA of the CDR3 is TGTGCCAGCAGTCAAGCGGAAACCTACAATGAGCAGTTCTTC. Protein sequence: CASSQAETYNEQFF.

The gene calls are TRBV12-3 or TRBV12-4 and TRBJ2-2; D is uncertain. The V and J ends lost 2 bases and 4 bases respectively, with 8 bases between them. CDR3 size: 14 residues. The CDR3 DNA reads TGTGCCAGCAGTTTACGGCACCCCACCGGGGAGCTGTTTTTT. Translation gives CASSLRHPTGELFF.

The rearrangement uses TRBV6-5 and TRBJ1-3; possible D gene TRBD1, 5 bases. The CDR3 runs 15 residues. Trimming pared 4 bases from V and 0 bases from J, leaving 10 bases between. The V gene's germline CDR1 is MNHEY and CDR2 SVGAGI. The DNA of the CDR3 is TGTGCCAGCAGTTGGGGACGGAGCTCTGGAAACACCATATATTTT. This codes for CASSWGRSSGNTIYF.

The genes are TRBV29-1 and TRBJ2-7; 10 positions agree with TRBD1. V dropped 4 bases and J dropped 4; count of bases not matched to a gene: 1. Germline values: CDR1 SQVTM, CDR2 ANQGSEA. CDR3 length equals 12 residues. Here the CDR3 reads CSVAGQGYEQYF. The DNA of the CDR3 is TGCAGCGTTGCGGGACAGGGGTACGAGCAGTACTTC.

The chain uses TRBV5-4 and TRBJ2-3; 12 bases agree with TRBD2. This CDR3 comprises 16 residues. Germline V CDR1 and CDR2: SGHNT, YYREEE (reference sequence). The J segment lost 2 bases and the V segment lost 3 bases, leaving 4 bases of the junction unmatched. The CDR3 loop is CASSSGTSGFTDTQYF. The CDR3 coding sequence is TGTGCCAGCAGCTCCGGGACTAGCGGGTTCACAGATACGCAGTATTTT.

This clonotype was detected a few times. The chain has TRBV15 and TRBJ2-7; unclear D gene. V gave up 0 bases and J gave up 1 base, with 10 bases separating them. This CDR3 contains 15 residues. CDR1 LNHNV and CDR2 YYDKDF come from the germline V gene (reference sequence). The CDR3 loop reads CATSRDLGRSYEQYF. CDR3 coding DNA: TGTGCCACCAGCAGAGATCTAGGCAGATCCTACGAGCAGTACTTC.

A few counts support this clonotype. V usage is TRBV10-2 and J usage is TRBJ1-1, with D unresolved. This CDR3 has 15 amino acids. Trimming shortened V by 3 bases and J by 4 bases, and 15 bases separated the two germline ends. Germline CDR1 WSHSY, CDR2 SAAADI. CDR3 nucleotides: TGCGCCAGCAGTGAAGCCCCGGCTACGGCCACTGAAGCTTTCTTT. It codes for CASSEAPATATEAFF.

This clonotype has at least ten counts. CDR3 coding DNA: TGCGCCAGCAGTACTTCTTGGACAGGGGCCTACGAGCAGTACTTC. Encoded protein: CASSTSWTGAYEQYF. The V call is TRBV5-1, the J call TRBJ2-7; 9 bases align to TRBD1. J lost 2 bases, V lost 5 bases, and 8 bases had no gene match. The CDR3 covers 15 residues. CDR1 is SGHRS and CDR2 is YFSETQ in the germline V gene.

This clonotype has only a few counts. The CDR3 protein is CASTRGGSTEAFF. DNA for the CDR3: TGTGCCAGCACCCGGGGGGGGTCCACTGAAGCTTTCTTT. The chain has TRBV12-3 or TRBV12-4 and TRBJ1-1, with a weak D call TRBD1 (5 bases). V lost 7 bases, J lost 4 bases, and 13 bases lay in between. This CDR3 is 13 amino acids long.

The chain links TRBV10-2 to TRBJ2-1; TRBD2 agrees at 13 bases. The germline V gene encodes CDR1 WSHSY and CDR2 SAAADI. The CDR3 runs 19 residues. V dropped 0 bases and J dropped 0; count of bases not matched to a gene: 5. This chain's CDR3 is CASSESSLAGGSSYNEQFF. CDR3 nucleotide sequence: TGCGCCAGCAGTGAGTCTTCACTAGCGGGGGGGAGCTCCTACAATGAGCAGTTCTTC.

The rearrangement joins TRBV21-1 to TRBJ2-3. TRBV21-1 is noted as a pseudogene. The CDR3 spans 14 residues. This CDR3 is CASSNRASTDTQYF. The CDR3 nucleotides read TGTGCCAGCAGCAACCGTGCTAGCACAGATACGCAGTATTTT.

This clonotype was seen many times. The genes are TRBV7-2 and TRBJ2-3; D may match TRBD1 or TRBD2 (5 bases each). This CDR3 is 14 amino acids long. The V end lost 7 bases, the J end lost 1 base, and 12 bases lay between the germline ends. Germline V gene sequence: CDR1 SGHTA, CDR2 FQGNSA. CDR3 nucleotide sequence: TGTGCCAGCACCCTAGTGGGGGGCACAGATACGCAGTATTTT. Its protein is CASTLVGGTDTQYF.

This clonotype was counted a few times. The V gene is TRBV6-6, the J gene TRBJ2-1; TRBD2 agrees at 12 bases. The CDR3 is made up of 14 amino acids. Germline assignment: CDR1 MNHNY and CDR2 SVGAGI (reference sequence). Trimming took 7 bases from V and 7 from J; bases not matched to a gene: 5. The CDR3 loop is CASNGLAGKNEQFF. Written as DNA, the CDR3 is TGTGCCAGCAACGGACTAGCGGGGAAAAATGAGCAGTTCTTC.

This chain links TRBV5-5 with TRBJ2-7; D unclear. Per germline, CDR1 SGHKS and CDR2 YYEKEE (reference sequence). The V end lost 1 base, the J end lost 2 bases, and 7 bases lay between the germline ends. The CDR3 is 13 amino acids. CDR3 sequence (DNA): TGTGCCAGCAGCTTGCGCCCCGCCTACGAGCAGTACTTC. It yields the protein CASSLRPAYEQYF.

The rearrangement links TRBV20-1 to TRBJ1-6; 7 bases align to TRBD1. The CDR3 consists of 15 residues. V dropped 0 bases and J dropped 5; count of bases not matched to a gene: 4. The germline gives CDR1 DFQATT, CDR2 SNEGSKA (reference sequence). CDR3 DNA sequence: TGCAGTGCTAGAGATGCCGGACAGGATAATTCACCCCTCCACTTT. This translates into CSARDAGQDNSPLHF.

This clonotype was seen more than once but under ten times. This chain links TRBV6-2 or TRBV6-3 with TRBJ1-5; D may be TRBD1 (6 bases). CDR3 length equals 15 residues. The germline V gene has CDR1 MNHEY and CDR2 SVGEGT. V lost 6 bases to trimming and J lost 3 bases, with 15 bases between them. For the CDR3, the DNA is TGTGCCAGCAGAGAGGGGACACCCGACAATCAGCCCCAGCATTTT. Its protein product is CASREGTPDNQPQHF.

At least ten counts were recorded for this clonotype. The chain is built from TRBV5-5 and TRBJ1-5; D not certain. The germline V gene has CDR1 SGHKS and CDR2 YYEKEE (reference sequence). Trimming removed 2 bases at V and 5 bases at J, with 5 bases between. The CDR3 has 12 residues. The CDR3 nucleotides are TGTGCCAGCAGCTTTCCTGATCAGCCCCAGCATTTT. This codes for CASSFPDQPQHF.

This clonotype appeared a few times. This rearrangement joins TRBV7-2 to TRBJ1-1; no definite D call. The V end was cut by 6 bases, the J end by 1 base, with 9 bases between. The V gene's germline CDR1 is SGHTA and CDR2 FQGNSA. The CDR3 is 13 residues long. The CDR3 reads CASRPYKNTEAFF. The CDR3 DNA reads TGTGCCAGCAGACCATACAAGAACACTGAAGCTTTCTTT.